This entry lists 26 T cell receptor beta chains sequenced from one sample in a study of blood T cell repertoires in COVID-19. Here immunoSEQ multiplex PCR was the method, and the copy in TCRdb shows in-frame clones only, minus some. The sample gives approximately 260,000 clones, about 80% of which show up once; around 9.1% is in the top ten. Sequenced sample: peripheral blood. The receptors were sampled from a human donor in a cohort sampled during active COVID-19.

The chain carries TRBV6-1 and TRBJ2-7; TRBD1 matches 12 bases. CDR3 length: 15 residues. Trimming cost V 3 bases and J 4 bases; bases outside gene matches: 4. Germline-derived CDR1 and CDR2 are MNHNS and SASEGT. The CDR3 reads CASSDGTGGRYEQYF. CDR3 DNA sequence: TGTGCCAGCAGTGATGGGACAGGGGGCCGTTACGAGCAGTACTTC.

The chain has TRBV13 and TRBJ2-3, with 9 bases fitting TRBD1. Germline V gives CDR1 PRHDT, CDR2 FYEKMQ (reference sequence). J lost 4 bases, V lost 7 bases, and 9 bases had no gene match. The CDR3 is 15 amino acids. As DNA, the CDR3 is TGTGCCAGCACCCTATCGACAGGGGGTGCAGATACGCAGTATTTT. As protein: CASTLSTGGADTQYF.

The gene calls are TRBV24-1 and TRBJ2-3; D is undetermined. This CDR3 spans 14 amino acids. V shed 3 bases and J shed 2 bases, with 8 bases lying between them. Germline V gives CDR1 KGHDR, CDR2 SFDVKD. This CDR3 reads CATSDVADTDTQYF. The CDR3 DNA reads TGTGCCACCAGTGATGTGGCAGACACAGATACGCAGTATTTT.

The chain recombines TRBV4-1 with TRBJ2-6; D is possibly TRBD1 (6 bases). Trimming took 0 bases from V and 3 from J, leaving 9 bases between them. Germline assignment: CDR1 MGHRA and CDR2 YSYEKL. The CDR3 is 16 residues long. CDR3 DNA sequence: TGCGCCAGCAGCCAAGAACAGGGCATTGGGGCCAACGTCCTGACTTTC. It specifies CASSQEQGIGANVLTF.

The chain couples TRBV6-2 or TRBV6-3 to TRBJ1-1; 8 bases line up with TRBD1. V trimming: 3 bases; J trimming: 5 bases; junction bases outside the gene matches: 8. This CDR3 region has 15 residues. Germline V CDR1 and CDR2: MNHEY, SVGEGT. The DNA for the CDR3 is TGTGCCAGCAGTTATGGGGCGGGACAGGCAACTGAAGCTTTCTTT. The encoded protein is CASSYGAGQATEAFF.

This clone has more than one count but fewer than ten. The CDR3 sequence is CAISGPDRASEQYF. Here the CDR3 DNA reads TGTGCCATCAGTGGCCCGGACAGGGCGAGCGAGCAGTACTTC. The chain uses TRBV10-3 and TRBJ2-7, with 8 bases fitting TRBD1. V lost 4 bases to trimming and J lost 6 bases; unmatched junction nucleotides: 8. This CDR3 is built from 14 residues. The germline V gene encodes CDR1 ENHRY and CDR2 SYGVKD.

The gene calls are TRBV5-1 and TRBJ1-4; no definite D call. Trimming shortened V by 0 bases and J by 5 bases, and 14 bases separated the two germline ends. This CDR3 is 16 amino acids long. Looked up from germline, CDR1 is SGHRS and CDR2 is YFSETQ. The CDR3: CASSLDSPSVNEKLFF. The CDR3 bases are TGCGCCAGCAGCTTGGACAGCCCCTCTGTGAATGAAAAACTGTTTTTT.

The V and J genes are TRBV28 and TRBJ2-1, with D perhaps matching TRBD2 (7 bases). This CDR3 contains 16 residues. The germline V gene encodes CDR1 MDHEN and CDR2 SYDVKM. Trimming pared 7 bases from V and 4 bases from J, leaving 20 bases between. CDR3 region: CASTEGFGGPYNEQFF. CDR3 bases: TGTGCCAGCACTGAGGGGTTCGGGGGGCCATACAATGAGCAGTTCTTC.

The J gene is TRBJ1-5, the V gene TRBV6-5; no definite D call. The CDR3 is made up of 13 amino acids. Germline V gene lookup returns CDR1 MNHEY and CDR2 SVGAGI. Trimming left V 6 bases short and J 2 bases short, with 8 bases between. The CDR3 nucleotides read TGTGCCAGCAGGACTGGCGGCAATCAGCCCCAGCATTTT. This translates into CASRTGGNQPQHF.

The CDR3 DNA is TGTGCCACCAGTGATCCGTTACGACGGGGGGGGTCCTACAATGAGCAGTTCTTC. Translated, it gives CATSDPLRRGGSYNEQFF. The rearrangement links TRBV24-1 to TRBJ2-1; TRBD2 aligns across 8 bases. CDR1 and CDR2 (germline): KGHDR, SFDVKD. This CDR3 comprises 18 residues. Germline trimming cut 3 bases from V and 1 base from J; bases unmatched to any gene: 10.

The chain has TRBV20-1 and TRBJ1-1; 9 bases are shared with TRBD1. The ends lost 3 bases at V and 7 bases at J; junction bases unmatched: 9. CDR3 length: 14 amino acids. Germline V gene lookup returns CDR1 DFQATT and CDR2 SNEGSKA (reference sequence). The CDR3 DNA reads as TGCAGTGCTAGTCGACAGGGGGGGAGTATTGAAGCTTTCTTT. It is translated as CSASRQGGSIEAFF.

This clone was seen a single time. V and J are TRBV7-9 and TRBJ1-1; 7 bases fit TRBD1. Trimming took 4 bases from V and 1 from J; bases not matched to a gene: 6. From germline, CDR1 is SEHNR and CDR2 FQNEAQ (reference sequence). The CDR3 length is 15 residues. The CDR3 bases are TGTGCCAGCAGCTCCCCTCGGACAGGGAACACTGAAGCTTTCTTT. It is translated as CASSSPRTGNTEAFF. Full variable domain (missing parts from reference TRBV7-9 and TRBJ1-1): DTGVSQNPRHKITKRGQNVTFRCDPISEHNRLYWYRQTLGQGPEFLTYFQNEAQLEKSRLLSDRFSAERPKGSFSTLEIQRTEQGDSAMYLCASSSPRTGNTEAFFGQGTRLTVV.

The chain has TRBV6-6 and TRBJ2-5; D possibly corresponds to TRBD2 (6 bases). The V gene lost 7 bases and the J gene lost 8 bases, with 23 bases spanning the gap. This CDR3 has 15 residues. The V gene's germline CDR1 is MNHNY and CDR2 SVGAGI (reference sequence). This CDR3 is CASTSPYGGRPTQYF. CDR3 DNA sequence: TGTGCCAGCACGTCCCCTTACGGGGGTCGGCCTACCCAGTACTTC.

The J gene is TRBJ1-4, the V gene TRBV6-5; 7 nucleotides line up with TRBD1. The germline V gene has CDR1 MNHEY and CDR2 SVGAGI. The ends lost 6 bases at V and 7 bases at J; junction bases unmatched: 11. The CDR3 is 15 residues long. CDR3 residues: CASSPSTGPFEKLFF. Here the CDR3 DNA reads TGTGCCAGCAGCCCGTCGACAGGGCCGTTTGAAAAACTGTTTTTT.

The CDR3 spells CASSLGLAGASTDTQYF. CDR3 sequence (DNA): TGTGCCAGCAGCTTAGGACTAGCGGGGGCCAGCACAGATACGCAGTATTTT. This chain uses TRBV11-2 with TRBJ2-3; 12 bases are a match to TRBD2. V trimming: 1 base; J trimming: 0 bases; junction bases outside the gene matches: 2. The CDR3 spans 17 residues. In germline, CDR1 is SGHAT, CDR2 FQNNGV. Full variable domain (missing parts from reference TRBV11-2 and TRBJ2-3): EAGVAQSPRYKIIEKRQSVAFWCNPISGHATLYWYQQILGQGPKLLIQFQNNGVVDDSQLPKDRFSAERLKGVDSTLKIQPAKLEDSAVYLCASSLGLAGASTDTQYFGPGTRLTVL.

The chain is built from TRBV4-1 and TRBJ1-1; D is perhaps TRBD1 (5 bases). Germline CDR1 reads MGHRA; CDR2 reads YSYEKL. The CDR3 has 15 amino acids. V was shortened by 2 bases and J by 5 bases, with 15 bases between the two germline ends. CDR3 sequence reads: CASSQTGQGWTEAFF. The DNA for the CDR3 is TGCGCCAGCAGCCAAACCGGCCAGGGATGGACTGAAGCTTTCTTT.

This chain joins TRBV19 and TRBJ1-2; TRBD1 matches at 9 bases. CDR3 size: 16 residues. V dropped 5 bases and J dropped 5; count of bases not matched to a gene: 12. Germline CDR1 is LNHDA and CDR2 is SQIVND (reference sequence). The CDR3 nucleotides read TGTGCCAGTAGTCCACAGGCCGGGACAGGGCGTTATGGCTACACCTTC. This gives the protein CASSPQAGTGRYGYTF.

The chain is built from TRBV6-6 and TRBJ1-2; D is unclear. Germline V gene data show CDR1 as MNHNY and CDR2 as SVGAGI (reference sequence). V was cut by 6 bases and J by 7 bases, with 9 bases left in between. The CDR3 contains 11 residues. DNA for the CDR3: TGTGCCAGCAGCCCCTTTAGTGGCTACACCTTC. Translated, it gives CASSPFSGYTF.

The chain links TRBV29-1 to TRBJ1-1, with D possibly matching TRBD1 (5 bases). The ends were cut back, 6 bases at V and 1 base at J, with 12 bases in the middle. The CDR3 is 13 residues long. The germline V gene has CDR1 SQVTM and CDR2 ANQGSEA. The CDR3 sequence is CSVERQKNTEAFF. The DNA for the CDR3 is TGCAGCGTAGAGAGACAGAAGAACACTGAAGCTTTCTTT.

The V gene is TRBV7-3, the J gene TRBJ2-1, with 9 bases identical to TRBD2. Germline CDR1 and CDR2: SGHTA and FQGTGA. This CDR3 has 13 residues. V was clipped by 5 bases and J by 12 bases; unmatched bases: 8. In DNA form, the CDR3 reads TGTGCCAGCAGCGAGACTAGCGGCCGGACGCAGTTCTTC. Translated: CASSETSGRTQFF.

The chain has TRBV11-2 and TRBJ2-1; 8 nucleotides agree with TRBD2. This CDR3 has 15 amino acids. CDR1 and CDR2 (germline): SGHAT, FQNNGV. With 8 bases clipped from V and 0 bases from J, the junction kept 6 bases outside the gene matches. The CDR3 DNA is TGTGCCAGCGGCACCGGGACTAGCTCCTACAATGAGCAGTTCTTC. This gives the protein CASGTGTSSYNEQFF.

The chain employs TRBV5-1 and TRBJ1-1; the D gene is possibly TRBD1 (5 bases). V was clipped by 0 bases and J by 0 bases, with 12 bases between them. This CDR3 contains 16 residues. CDR1 and CDR2 from the germline V gene are SGHRS and YFSETQ. The CDR3 nucleotides are TGCGCCAGCAGCTTGGAGGTCGGCAGGGTGAACACTGAAGCTTTCTTT. As protein: CASSLEVGRVNTEAFF.

The chain is built from TRBV5-4 and TRBJ2-2; 9 bases map to TRBD1. J lost 4 bases, V lost 3 bases, and 4 bases had no gene match. Germline values: CDR1 SGHNT, CDR2 YYREEE (reference sequence). This CDR3 comprises 15 residues. Written as DNA, the CDR3 is TGTGCCAGCAGCTCTAACAGGGGGCGCACCGGGGAGCTGTTTTTT. Translating it yields CASSSNRGRTGELFF.

The CDR3 bases are TGTGCCACAATGGGGACAGCGAACTCCTACGAGCAGTACTTC. Its translation is CATMGTANSYEQYF. The chain uses TRBV10-3 and TRBJ2-7; 7 bases align to TRBD1. Germline lookup yields CDR1 ENHRY and CDR2 SYGVKD. V gave up 10 bases and J gave up 0 bases; unmatched junction bases: 9. The CDR3 totals 14 residues.

The chain couples TRBV18 to TRBJ1-1; 7 bases line up with TRBD1. V shed 1 base, J shed 0 bases, and the junction held 5 bases outside the gene matches. This CDR3 is 16 amino acids long. Germline V CDR1 and CDR2: KGHSH, LQKENI. In DNA, the CDR3 is TGTGCCAGCTCACCACGTTGGGACAGACTGAACACTGAAGCTTTCTTT. Translation: CASSPRWDRLNTEAFF.

V gene TRBV5-1 combines with J gene TRBJ2-2; 7 bases are a match to TRBD2. Germline-derived CDR1 and CDR2 are SGHRS and YFSETQ. The trim removed 1 base at V and 4 bases at J, leaving 13 bases unmatched. The CDR3 is 18 residues long. The CDR3 region is CASSLKVTSQRGTGELFF. The CDR3 DNA reads TGCGCCAGCAGCTTGAAGGTAACCTCGCAGCGGGGCACCGGGGAGCTGTTTTTT. Full variable domain (missing parts from reference TRBV5-1 and TRBJ2-2): KAGVTQTPRYLIKTRGQQVTLSCSPISGHRSVSWYQQTPGQGLQFLFEYFSETQRNKGNFPGRFSGRQFSNSRSEMNVSTLELGDSALYLCASSLKVTSQRGTGELFFGEGSRLTVL.